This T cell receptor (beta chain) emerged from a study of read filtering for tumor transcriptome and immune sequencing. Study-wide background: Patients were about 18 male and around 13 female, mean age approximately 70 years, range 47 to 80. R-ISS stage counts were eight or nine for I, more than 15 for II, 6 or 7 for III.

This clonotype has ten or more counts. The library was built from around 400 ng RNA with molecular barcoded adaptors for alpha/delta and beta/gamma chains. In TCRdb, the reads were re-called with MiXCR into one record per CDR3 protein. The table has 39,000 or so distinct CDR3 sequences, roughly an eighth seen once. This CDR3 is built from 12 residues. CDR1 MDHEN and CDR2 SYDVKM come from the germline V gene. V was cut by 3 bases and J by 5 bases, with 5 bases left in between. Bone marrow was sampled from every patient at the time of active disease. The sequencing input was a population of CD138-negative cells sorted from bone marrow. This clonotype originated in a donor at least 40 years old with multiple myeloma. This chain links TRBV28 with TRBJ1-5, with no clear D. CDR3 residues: CASSFAHQPQHF. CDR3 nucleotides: TGTGCCAGCAGTTTCGCCCATCAGCCCCAGCATTTT.